This TCR beta chain is drawn from a study of CD8 T cells in ankylosing spondylitis. General study points: Reportedly, matched ankylosing spondylitis synovial fluid was significantly enriched for disease-linked clones. Among TCR beta sequences, a motif of about 8 highly homologous variants appeared characteristic of ankylosing spondylitis blood. Both synovial fluid and blood in reactive arthritis had previously been reported to carry some motif variants.

From germline, CDR1 is MDHEN and CDR2 SYDVKM. Trimming pared 7 bases from V and 7 bases from J, leaving 17 bases between. The CDR3 spans 14 residues. Quantitative 5'-RACE was performed with molecular barcodes, and it yielded the TCR beta libraries. TCRdb processed the 5' RACE reads anew with MiXCR; each CDR3 protein has one entry. There are some 87,000 distinct CDR3 sequences in the sample; 7.5% to 9% occur only once, and roughly 5.6% lies in the top ten. This clonotype was picked up a small number of times. Its matching antigen is unknown. The J gene is TRBJ1-5, the V gene TRBV28, with no clear D. The source material was blood, either unsorted or a sorted T cell fraction (not recorded which). This receptor was identified in a male donor with ankylosing spondylitis or in good health (not recorded which). CDR3 amino acids: CASTLRAGWQPQHF. CDR3 in DNA: TGTGCCAGCACCCTTAGGGCCGGGTGGCAGCCCCAGCATTTT. Looking up the rest from reference TRBV28 and TRBJ1-5 gives the full variable domain: DVKVTQSSRYLVKRTGEKVFLECVQDMDHENMFWYRQDPGLGLRLIYFSYDVKMKEKGDIPEGYSVSREKKERFSLILESASTNQTSMYLCASTLRAGWQPQHFGDGTRLSIL.